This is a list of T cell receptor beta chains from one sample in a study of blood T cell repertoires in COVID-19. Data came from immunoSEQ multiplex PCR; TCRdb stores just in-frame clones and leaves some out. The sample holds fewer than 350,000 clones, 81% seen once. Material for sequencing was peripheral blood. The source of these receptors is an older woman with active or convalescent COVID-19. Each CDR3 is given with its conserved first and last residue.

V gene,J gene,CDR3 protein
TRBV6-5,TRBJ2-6,CASTKRLSGANVLTF
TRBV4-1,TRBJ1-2,CASSLRQPNYGYTF
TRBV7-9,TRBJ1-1,CASSLKGQVAEAFF
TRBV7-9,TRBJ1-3,CASSLAGAGNTIYF
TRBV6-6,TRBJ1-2,CASSIRTGVNYGYTF
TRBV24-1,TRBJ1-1,CATSDPKTGPRAFF
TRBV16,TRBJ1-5,CASSHGEANQPQHF
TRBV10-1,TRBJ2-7,CASSDWTEPNYEQYF
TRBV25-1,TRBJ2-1,CASSDEAGPSYNEQFF
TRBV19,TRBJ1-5,CASSVTGTGARQPQHF
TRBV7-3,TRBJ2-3,CASSRGGGGDTQYF
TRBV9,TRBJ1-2,CASSVGGGGGYGYTF
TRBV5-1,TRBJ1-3,CASSLLSGNTIYF
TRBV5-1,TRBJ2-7,CASSLVSSGYPAEQYF
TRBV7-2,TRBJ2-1,CASSRAGTSSYNEQFF
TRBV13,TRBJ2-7,CASSLSPSYEQYF
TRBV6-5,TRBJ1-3,CASTDRGKERNTIYF
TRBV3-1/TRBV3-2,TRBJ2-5,CASSQEVSSAGVQETQYF
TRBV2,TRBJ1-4,CASSDPPSFEKLFF
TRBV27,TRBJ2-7,CASGTGPYEQYF
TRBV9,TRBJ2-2,CASSASGGAIGELFF
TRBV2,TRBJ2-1,CASSLTYRDNEQFF
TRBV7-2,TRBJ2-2,CASSQDSTTGELFF
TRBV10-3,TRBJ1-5,CAIRNRDSQPQHF
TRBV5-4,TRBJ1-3,CASSLDRGRAGNTIYF
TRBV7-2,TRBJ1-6,CASSPRWQVNSPLHF
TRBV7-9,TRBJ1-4,CASSSTGANEKLFF
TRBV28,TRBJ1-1,CASSADIFYTEAFF
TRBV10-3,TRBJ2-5,CASTDQGGGETQYF
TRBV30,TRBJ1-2,CAWTEAGLAYGYTF
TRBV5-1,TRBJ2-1,CASSLMGQGPYNEQFF
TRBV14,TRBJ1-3,CASSQRNRARHSGNTIYF
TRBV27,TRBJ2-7,CASSLSGTAVPYEQYF
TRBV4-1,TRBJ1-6,CASSQDPRRYYNSPLHF
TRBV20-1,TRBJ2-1,CSASGAWYEQFF
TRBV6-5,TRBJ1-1,CASSYALDRANTEAFF
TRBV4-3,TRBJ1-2,CASSQDPRGRGGYTF
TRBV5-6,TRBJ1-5,CASSLNWGTYSNQPQHF
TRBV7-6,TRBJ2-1,CASSSRTSGGGNEQFF
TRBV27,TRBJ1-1,CASSSTVRTEAFF
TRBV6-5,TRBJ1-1,CASSYRGLEAFF
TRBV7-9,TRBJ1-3,CASSTARDWGNTIYF
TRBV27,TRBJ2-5,CASSLRGQPGETQYF
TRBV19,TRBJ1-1,CASIPRQVGEAFF
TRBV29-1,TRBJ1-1,CSVVRVWSTEAFF
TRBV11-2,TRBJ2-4,CASSIGAVTKNIQYF
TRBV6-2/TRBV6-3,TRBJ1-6,CASSRTGLGSPLHF